This TCR beta chain comes out of a study of blood T cell repertoires in COVID-19. Whole-study context: From the United States, Italy and Spain came samples of acute and convalescent COVID-19. Sources were T cells, B-cell-depleted T cells, or PBMCs; the material itself was cDNA or gDNA.

There are 16 residues in the CDR3. The germline V gene encodes CDR1 LNHDA and CDR2 SQIVND (reference sequence). V trimming: 4 bases; J trimming: 1 base; junction bases outside the gene matches: 8. Under the authors' procedure: The authors estimated nucleated cell counts from reference gene primer amplification. The method was immunoSEQ multiplex PCR; TCRdb's version includes in-frame clones alone and lacks a portion of them. V and J calls and clone size are those listed in that table; D and trimming were worked out from the DNA. The sample holds 180,000 or so clones, 70% to 80% seen once. The receptor was derived from a man aged 45 to 65 who had recovered from COVID-19. This sequence joins TRBV19 and TRBJ2-3; 7 nucleotides agree with TRBD2. The sequencing sample was made of peripheral blood. This CDR3 reads CASSTHRLAGTDTQYF. DNA of the CDR3: TGTGCCAGTAGTACACATCGACTAGCAGGCACAGATACGCAGTATTTT.